Included here is one TCR beta chain sequence, with context. Antigen: not known. The CDR3 sequence is 18 residues long. V shed 4 bases and J shed 0 bases, with 16 bases lying between them. Per germline, CDR1 MRHNA and CDR2 SNTAGT. This specimen belongs to a study of T cell responses to AZD1222 COVID-19 vaccine. Sequenced by immunoSEQ multiplex PCR; TCRdb stores in-frame clones only, minus some. The sample yields some 120,000 clones, around 90% seen once. General study points: The CD4 TCRs associated with vaccination extended across spike and predominated at 160-218 and 743-854.

The clonotype was recovered from an adult in good health. The specimen comprised peripheral blood, sampled on day 0 of AZD1222 vaccination. The genes are TRBV6-4 and TRBJ2-6; TRBD1 might be the D (7 bases). CDR3 nucleotide sequence: TGTGCCAGCAGTGCCTCGGGGGACAGTCCCTCTGGGGCCAACGTCCTGACTTTC. Residues: CASSASGDSPSGANVLTF.